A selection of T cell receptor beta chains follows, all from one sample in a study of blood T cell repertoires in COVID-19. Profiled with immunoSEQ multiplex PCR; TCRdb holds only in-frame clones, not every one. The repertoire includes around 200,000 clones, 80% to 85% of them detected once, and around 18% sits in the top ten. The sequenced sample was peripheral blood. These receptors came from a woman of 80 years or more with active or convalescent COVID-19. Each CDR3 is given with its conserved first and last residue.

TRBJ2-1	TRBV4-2	CASSQDYGQGANEQFF
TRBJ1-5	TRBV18	CASSPQSGSNQPQHF
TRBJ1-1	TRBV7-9	CASSQWEGAVSRQGMKAFF
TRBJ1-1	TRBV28	CASSSQSGSGTEAFF
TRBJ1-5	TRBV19	CASSIIGSRRAQHF
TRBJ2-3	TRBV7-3	CASSLYPGTSGFTDTQYF
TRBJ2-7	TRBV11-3	CASSLDRGVSSEQYF
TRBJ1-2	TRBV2	CARQVGLYGYTF
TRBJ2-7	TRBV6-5	CASRRGSLSYEQYF
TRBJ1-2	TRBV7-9	CASSTGQSYGYTF
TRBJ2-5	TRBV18	CASSRDYQQETQYF
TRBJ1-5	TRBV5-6	CASSFRSTGFNQPQHF
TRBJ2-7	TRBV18	CASFATGAYEQYF
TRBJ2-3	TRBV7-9	CASSFVRGSTDTQYF
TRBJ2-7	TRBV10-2	CASSGGGGPGF
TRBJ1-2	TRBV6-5	CASSMTPNYGYTF
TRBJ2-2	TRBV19	CASSHSPNTGELFF
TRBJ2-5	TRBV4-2	CASGQRRGETQYF
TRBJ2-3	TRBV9	CASSRTGEADTQYF
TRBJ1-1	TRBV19	CASSITAWNTEAFF
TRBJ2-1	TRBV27	CASRLYRDREGNEQFF
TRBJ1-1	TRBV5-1	CASSQPGGMNTEAFF
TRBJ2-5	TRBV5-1	CASSIQGRLETQYF
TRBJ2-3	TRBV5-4	CASSLTSSGARTDTQYF
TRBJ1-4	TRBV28	CASRTGGEKLFF
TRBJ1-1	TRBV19	CASSIGQGSAEAFF
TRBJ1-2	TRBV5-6	CASSLGGSSNYGYTF